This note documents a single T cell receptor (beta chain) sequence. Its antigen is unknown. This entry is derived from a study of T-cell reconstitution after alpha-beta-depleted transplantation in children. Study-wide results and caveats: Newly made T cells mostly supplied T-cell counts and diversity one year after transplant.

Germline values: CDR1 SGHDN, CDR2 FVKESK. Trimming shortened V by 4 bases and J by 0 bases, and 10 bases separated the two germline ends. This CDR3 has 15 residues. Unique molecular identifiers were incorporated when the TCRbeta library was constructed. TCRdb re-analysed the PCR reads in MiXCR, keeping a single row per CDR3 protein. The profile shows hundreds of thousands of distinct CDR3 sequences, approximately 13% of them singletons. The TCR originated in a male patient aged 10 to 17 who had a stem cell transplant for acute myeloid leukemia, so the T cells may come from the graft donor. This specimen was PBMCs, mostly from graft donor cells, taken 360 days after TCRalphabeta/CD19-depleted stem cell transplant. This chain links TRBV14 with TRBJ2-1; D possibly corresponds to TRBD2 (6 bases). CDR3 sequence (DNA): TGTGCCAGCAGCCTCCGGACTACCTCCTACAATGAGCAGTTCTTC. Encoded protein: CASSLRTTSYNEQFF.